The rows below give T cell receptor beta chains drawn from one sample of a study of T cell changes during pregnancy in multiple sclerosis. Sequencing was performed with immunoSEQ multiplex PCR; in TCRdb, only in-frame clones are kept and a portion is missing. The data contain about 33,000 clones, roughly nine tenths of them singletons. Sequenced material: CD4+ T cells from peripheral blood mononuclear cells, taken in the third trimester of pregnancy. Source of these receptors: a female donor in good health, enrolled as a control in a pregnancy study. Both conserved end residues are part of each CDR3. A D gene is named only where the DNA matches it firmly. Only part of the rows carry a size: once, few, many, or a class if the clone is expanded.

>TRBJ1-1|.|TRBV5-1|.
TGCGCCAGCAAATTGGCAGGGGTCACTGAAGCTTTCTTT
CASKLAGVTEAFF
>TRBJ2-3|.|TRBV4-1|.
TGCGCCAGCAGCCAAGTAGATCTAGGTTTTCATACGGATACGCAGTATTTT
CASSQVDLGFHTDTQYF
>TRBJ1-1|.|TRBV15|TRBD1
TGTGCCACCCCCCCATCAGGGGGCGCTTTCTTT
CATPPSGGAFF
>TRBJ2-3|.|TRBV10-2|.
TGCGCCAGCAGTGAGTTTAGGGGCGCGACAGATACGCAGTATTTT
CASSEFRGATDTQYF
>TRBJ2-3|.|TRBV5-4|TRBD2
TGTGCCAGCAGCCCAGGACTAGCGGGGGCGGGGGATACGCAGTATTTT
CASSPGLAGAGDTQYF
>TRBJ2-1|once|TRBV19|TRBD2
TGTGCCAGTAGTATAGCCCGGGGGGGCAATGAGCAGTTCTTC
CASSIARGGNEQFF
>TRBJ2-1|.|TRBV2|TRBD1
TGTGCCAGCAGTGAGACGATTACAGGGGGCCGGTTCGATGAGCAGTTCTTC
CASSETITGGRFDEQFF
>TRBJ1-1|.|TRBV7-2|.
TGTGCCAGCAGCTTAGACAGGGACAACACTGAAGCTTTCTTT
CASSLDRDNTEAFF
>TRBJ1-5|.|TRBV5-6|.
TGTGCCAGCAGCGTCCGCGGGAGGAGCAATCAGCCCCAGCATTTT
CASSVRGRSNQPQHF
>TRBJ1-5|.|TRBV2|.
TGTGCCAGCAGTGAAGGGTGGACTGACAATCAGCCCCAGCATTTT
CASSEGWTDNQPQHF
>TRBJ1-6|.|TRBV7-2|.
TGTGCCAGCAGCTTAGACAGTTATTCACCCCTCCACTTT
CASSLDSYSPLHF
>TRBJ2-5|.|TRBV9|TRBD2
TGTGCCAGCAGCCCCCTGGGGGAGGCGGGAGGAGAGACCCAGTACTTC
CASSPLGEAGGETQYF
>TRBJ2-3|.|TRBV5-6|.
TGTGCCAGCAGCTTGGGGACTTACACAGATACGCAGTATTTT
CASSLGTYTDTQYF
>TRBJ2-1|.|TRBV19|TRBD2
TGTGCCAGTACTGAGCGGGAAGGCTACAATGAGCAGTTCTTC
CASTEREGYNEQFF
>TRBJ1-1|.|TRBV29-1|.
TGCAGCGTGGACAGTTGGGACACTGAAGCTTTCTTT
CSVDSWDTEAFF
>TRBJ2-7|.|TRBV2|.
TGTGCCAGCAAACGGGACAACTACGAGCAGTACTTC
CASKRDNYEQYF
>TRBJ1-1|once|TRBV7-9|.
TGTGCCAGCAGCTTAGAAATGGGCAACACTGAAGCTTTCTTT
CASSLEMGNTEAFF
>TRBJ2-1|.|TRBV6-6|TRBD2
TGTGCCAGCAAGCACATCAGCGGGAGGGCTTGGGATGAGCAGTTCTTC
CASKHISGRAWDEQFF
>TRBJ1-5|.|TRBV28|.
TGTGCCAGCAGTTTCCTCTTGAGCAATCAGCCCCAGCATTTT
CASSFLLSNQPQHF
>TRBJ2-7|once|TRBV5-1|TRBD2
TGCGCCAGCAGCACCAACCCTAGCGGGAGTTACGAGCAGTACTTC
CASSTNPSGSYEQYF
>TRBJ1-1|.|TRBV4-2|.
TGTGCCAGCAGCCAACAAGGGGAGGGGGGTGAAGCTTTCTTT
CASSQQGEGGEAFF
>TRBJ1-2|.|TRBV28|TRBD1
TGTGCCAGCAGCTCACCCCCCGGGACAGGGGAGATCGGCTATGGCTACACCTTC
CASSSPPGTGEIGYGYTF
>TRBJ2-2|.|TRBV5-4|.
TGTGCCAGCAGCCCTGTAGCGGAAACTAACACCGGGGAGCTGTTTTTT
CASSPVAETNTGELFF
>TRBJ2-1|.|TRBV7-2|.
TGTGCCAGCAGCTTAGGAGGGCCTAGCGACAATGAGCAGTTCTTC
CASSLGGPSDNEQFF
>TRBJ1-3|.|TRBV18|.
TGTGCCAGCTCACCACCAGACAGGATGAACACCATATATTTT
CASSPPDRMNTIYF
>TRBJ2-1|.|TRBV4-2|TRBD2
TGTGCCAGCAGCCAACATGGGAGACTAGCGGGAGGGTGTGAGCAGTTCTTC
CASSQHGRLAGGCEQFF
>TRBJ1-6|.|TRBV2|.
TGTGCCAGCAGTGGAGGTCGATCACCCCTCCACTTT
CASSGGRSPLHF
>TRBJ2-2|once|TRBV9|.
TGTGCCAGCACCAGGAACACCGGGGAGCTGTTTTTT
CASTRNTGELFF